Reported below is one TCR beta chain. This clone appeared a single time. The specificity of this receptor is unknown. No base quality values were provided; no much bigger clone lies one nucleotide off. The receptor library was made with the immunoSEQ multiplex PCR assay. The clones in this table, taken by TCRdb from immuneACCESS, are in-frame only. Not every clone is retained; where verified, under half of the shortfall comes from an unresolved V gene, and the cause of the rest is unknown. This sample holds 35,000 to 55,000 clones; around 87% were observed only once. The top ten clones comprise 10% to 13% of the sample. The data are from a study of control samples from healthy donors and cancer patients (dated by TCRdb to 2018 to 2020). Including cysteine and phenylalanine, the CDR3 has 14 amino acids. The sequence is cut down to CDR3 DNA, 42 bases in frame from base 1. CDR1 and CDR2 are drawn from the germline V gene: KGHSH, LQKENI. V loses 1 base of germline sequence and J loses 0 bases, and the interval between the two ends is 7 bases.

This clonotype was sampled from a woman aged 60 to 75 with lung cancer. The chain employs TRBV18 and TRBJ2-7, and possibly TRBD2, on 5 matching bases. Sample: PBMCs. The CDR3: CASSPRESSYEQYF. The DNA is as follows: TGTGCCAGCTCACCACGGGAGAGCTCCTACGAGCAGTACTTC. The reference TRBV18 and TRBJ2-7 proteins fill in what lies around the CDR3, so the full variable domain reads NAGVMQNPRHLVRRRGQEARLRCSPMKGHSHVYWYRQLPEEGLKFMVYLQKENIIDESGMPKERFSAEFPKEGPSILRIQQVVRGDSAAYFCASSPRESSYEQYFGPGTRLTVT.